This T cell receptor (beta chain) was obtained from a study of response to subunit inactivated influenza vaccine. The CDR3 runs to 18 residues. Germline CDR1 reads SQVTM; CDR2 reads ANQGSEA. Trimming cost V 5 bases and J 3 bases; bases outside gene matches: 13. TCRdb ran MiXCR on the RT-PCR reads and lists one entry per CDR3 protein. Found here are about 800,000 distinct CDR3 sequences, around 20% of them singletons; the top ten hold roughly a tenth. The rearrangement links TRBV29-1 to TRBJ2-6, with 10 bases that match TRBD2. This sample comprised PBMCs from blood, obtained roughly 5 days after vaccination. This TCR was sampled from a man in his fifties or sixties who received an inactivated influenza vaccine. As DNA, the CDR3 is TGCAGCGTTTCAACAAGCGGGAGGGCCATAAATGGGGCCAACGTCCTGACTTTC. The encoded protein is CSVSTSGRAINGANVLTF.